This T cell receptor beta chain is from a study of shared clonotypes between healthy human individuals. Losses at the gene ends were 3 bases for V and 6 bases for J; bases not matched to a gene: 7. The CDR3 has 16 residues. Germline lookup yields CDR1 MRHNA and CDR2 SNTAGT. This clone was seen repeatedly, ten times or more. Its matching antigen is unknown. The test was conducted at deep level. Profiled with immunoSEQ multiplex PCR; TCRdb holds only in-frame clones, not every one. The table lists about 120,000 clones, 55% to 70% of them singletons. Study conclusions and caveats: Some naive CD4 clonotypes, 5% to 5.5%, turned up in common across several donors.

The sequenced sample was memory CD8+ T cells sorted from blood. Subset noted: CD45RO+ cells pooled with CCR7-negative TemRA cells. The chain has TRBV6-4 and TRBJ2-1; 11 bases are shared with TRBD1. The source of this sequence is a woman aged 25 to 39 in good health. The CDR3 spells CASSEGAGTGGNEQFF. CDR3 nucleotide sequence: TGTGCCAGCAGTGAAGGGGCCGGGACAGGGGGCAATGAGCAGTTCTTC.